This T cell receptor beta chain was captured in a study of cytomegalovirus exposure and HLA in healthy donors. Study details: Early on, a data release was issued that held 80 million or so unique TCRs from HLA-typed donors.

From germline, CDR1 is SEHNR and CDR2 FQNEAQ (reference sequence). This CDR3 region has 14 residues. The V gene end was trimmed by 1 base and the J gene end by 7 bases; junction bases not matched to a gene: 6. Both 60 Vbeta primers and 13 Jbeta primers went into the PCR. Original methodology: In a later analysis, about 12 million of tens of millions of unique beta chains occurred in at least two donors. TCRdb keeps only in-frame clones here, not all; method: immunoSEQ multiplex PCR. The DNA gave D and trimming, while V, J and clone size come from that table. The table records 110,000 or so clones, roughly 76% of them present only once. Findings of the study overall: Analysis was carried out at a later point, and it linked a missense DCLRE1C variant to TCR beta V- and J-gene trimming. A later analysis associated some 16,000 TCR beta sequences with HLA alleles at a 0.05 false discovery rate.

Of note for this clone: Its matching antigen is unknown.

The sample taken for sequencing was PBMCs. The receptor comes from a woman in her 50s in good health and CMV-seropositive. This rearrangement joins TRBV7-9 to TRBJ2-7; 8 bases agree with TRBD1. The CDR3, as DNA: TGTGCCAGCAGCTTAGATGGCAGGGGGCTTGAGCAGTACTTC. Its protein is CASSLDGRGLEQYF.